A selection of T cell receptor beta chains follows, all from one sample in a study of identical twins. Using its own MiXCR run on the 5' RACE reads, TCRdb lists one record per CDR3 protein. The repertoire holds more than 400,000 distinct CDR3 sequences, with around 15% as singletons. In addition, the sample was reused for a study of yellow fever vaccine responses in identical twins.

Specimen: CD4+ T cells sorted from blood. These receptors were taken from a woman between 18 and 30 years old in good health. CDR3s include the opening cysteine and the closing phenylalanine or tryptophan. The D gene is left open where the match is weak. A row's size may be missing; if present it is once, few, many or a size class.

>TRBJ2-3|few|TRBD2|TRBV20-1
TGCAGTGCTAACCTAGCGGGGGGCGCCGCAGATACGCAGTATTTT
CSANLAGGAADTQYF
>TRBJ2-5|many|NA|TRBV11-2
TGTGCCAGCAGTTTGGGGGAAAAAGAGACCCAGTACTTC
CASSLGEKETQYF
>TRBJ2-3|few|NA|TRBV7-8
TGTGCCAGCAGCCCACACGGTACCATCCCCACAGATACGCAGTATTTT
CASSPHGTIPTDTQYF
>TRBJ2-7|NA|TRBD2|TRBV12-3/TRBV12-4
TGTGCCAGCAGGGGTACTAGCGGGACAAACTCCTACGAGCAGTACTTC
CASRGTSGTNSYEQYF
>TRBJ2-1|NA|NA|TRBV21-1
TGTGCCAGCAGGCTAGGCTCCTACAATGAGCAGTTCTTC
CASRLGSYNEQFF
>TRBJ1-1|few|NA|TRBV4-1
TGCGCCAGCAGCTTAGGACACCGAGGCTCGGAAGCTTTCTTT
CASSLGHRGSEAFF
>TRBJ1-5|few|NA|TRBV10-3
TGTGCCATCACTGACGGGATAGGAGGCAATCAGCCCCAGCATTTT
CAITDGIGGNQPQHF
>TRBJ1-1|few|NA|TRBV12-3/TRBV12-4
TGTGCCAGCAGTTTTACCACTGAAGCTTTCTTT
CASSFTTEAFF
>TRBJ2-5|few|TRBD2|TRBV7-9
TGTGCCAGCAACAATCTGTGGAGCGGGAGTCAAGAGACCCAGTACTTC
CASNNLWSGSQETQYF
>TRBJ2-3|NA|NA|TRBV10-3
TGTGCCATCAGTGAGTCCGGGACTCCAAGGCAGTATTTT
CAISESGTPRQYF
>TRBJ2-1|few|NA|TRBV3-1
TGTGCCAGCAGCCTAGAATTAAAACACAATGAGCAGTTCTTC
CASSLELKHNEQFF
>TRBJ2-1|few|TRBD2|TRBV6-2/TRBV6-3
TGTGCCAGCAGTTACCGAGCGGGAGGCAGCCATGAGCAGTTCTTC
CASSYRAGGSHEQFF
>TRBJ2-2|few|NA|TRBV12-3/TRBV12-4
TGTGCCAGCAGTGCGGTGACAGGAGGTACCGGGGAGCTGTTTTTT
CASSAVTGGTGELFF
>TRBJ2-1|NA|NA|TRBV27
TGTGCCAGCAGTCGTCCGGGGCAGGGGGGCAATGAGCAGTTCTTC
CASSRPGQGGNEQFF
>TRBJ2-3|NA|TRBD2|TRBV12-3/TRBV12-4
TGTGCCAGCAGTTTTGGCGGGAGGAATACGCAGTATTTT
CASSFGGRNTQYF
>TRBJ2-1|NA|NA|TRBV11-2
TGTGCCAGCAGCCCCGGGGCAACCGGATACAATGAGCAGTTCTTC
CASSPGATGYNEQFF
>TRBJ1-2|few|NA|TRBV5-1
TGCGCCAGCAGCTTGGTTGGGGAACCGTATGGCTACACCTTC
CASSLVGEPYGYTF
>TRBJ2-1|NA|TRBD2|TRBV10-3
TGTGCCATCAGTGAGTTACATACTAGCGGTTACAATGAGCAGTTCTTC
CAISELHTSGYNEQFF
>TRBJ2-1|NA|TRBD2|TRBV12-3/TRBV12-4
TGTGCCAGCAGAGCGAGACTAGCGGCCCTATACAATGAGCAGTTCTTC
CASRARLAALYNEQFF
>TRBJ2-1|NA|NA|TRBV6-5
TGTGCCAGCAGTTACTCTAGTGGGCTGTCCTACAATGAGCAGTTCTTC
CASSYSSGLSYNEQFF
>TRBJ2-5|NA|TRBD2|TRBV20-1
TGCAGTGCTATCGGACTAGCGGAAGAGACCCAGTACTTC
CSAIGLAEETQYF
>TRBJ2-3|few|TRBD2|TRBV12-3/TRBV12-4
TGTGCCAGCAGTTTTCAAAGGGGACTAGCGGGAGGGCCTTCTAGCACAGATACGCAGTATTTT
CASSFQRGLAGGPSSTDTQYF
>TRBJ2-1|few|NA|TRBV14
TGTGCCAGCAGCAAAGAACCGGGACTTCCTTATAATGAGCAGTTCTTC
CASSKEPGLPYNEQFF
>TRBJ2-7|NA|NA|TRBV5-1
TGCGCCAGCAGCCAATCGGGGACCCCCTACGAGCAGTACTTC
CASSQSGTPYEQYF
>TRBJ2-2|NA|NA|TRBV4-1
TGCGCCAGCAGCCAAGGACGCTCCCCCGGGGAGCTGTTTTTT
CASSQGRSPGELFF
>TRBJ2-1|many|NA|TRBV24-1
TGTGCCACCAGTGATCCGGGCAACAATGAGCAGTTCTTC
CATSDPGNNEQFF
>TRBJ2-5|NA|NA|TRBV3-1
TGTGCCACCAGCCAAGTTTTAAAGGGATTGGAGACCCAGTACTTC
CATSQVLKGLETQYF
>TRBJ2-4|few|NA|TRBV6-2/TRBV6-3
TGTGCCAGCAGTTTTACCGGGAACGCCTGGGACATTCAGTACTTC
CASSFTGNAWDIQYF
>TRBJ2-1|NA|NA|TRBV15
TGTGCCACCAGCAGGGACGCATACAATGAGCAGTTCTTC
CATSRDAYNEQFF
>TRBJ2-5|NA|NA|TRBV28
TGTGCCAGCAGTCCGACCCGCGGTTACTCACAAGAGACCCAGTACTTC
CASSPTRGYSQETQYF
>TRBJ1-1|few|TRBD1|TRBV5-1
TGCGCCAGCAGCACCGGACAGGGAGTGATGAGCACTGAAGCTTTCTTT
CASSTGQGVMSTEAFF
>TRBJ2-7|NA|NA|TRBV5-6
TGTGCCAGCAGCACAAGTGGACAGTCCTACGAGCAGTACTTC
CASSTSGQSYEQYF
>TRBJ2-6|many|NA|TRBV12-3/TRBV12-4
TGTGCCAGCAGTTTGCTATCTGGGGCCAACGTCCTGACTTTC
CASSLLSGANVLTF
>TRBJ2-7|few|NA|TRBV3-1
TGTGCCAGCAGCCAAGGTACGGGAGTTCCCTCCTACGAGCAGTACTTC
CASSQGTGVPSYEQYF
>TRBJ1-2|few|NA|TRBV6-5
TGTGCCAGCAGTTACTCGAGGGGGGGGGATAACTATGGCTACACCTTC
CASSYSRGGDNYGYTF
>TRBJ1-1|NA|NA|TRBV12-3/TRBV12-4
TGTGCCAGCAGTGGTTACAGAAAGAACACTGAAGCTTTCTTT
CASSGYRKNTEAFF
>TRBJ2-5|once|NA|TRBV3-1
TGTGCCAGCAGCCAAGGGGCTTTTTTGGCAAACCAAGAGACCCAGTACTTC
CASSQGAFLANQETQYF
>TRBJ2-1|NA|TRBD2|TRBV7-9
TGTGCCAGCAGCAAGGGACTAGCGGCTGGGGCGCCTGAGCAGTTCTTC
CASSKGLAAGAPEQFF
>TRBJ2-5|NA|TRBD2|TRBV29-1
TGCAGCGTTCTAACGGGGGGGAGGCAAGAGACCCAGTACTTC
CSVLTGGRQETQYF
>TRBJ2-1|many|NA|TRBV5-1
TGCGCCAGCAGCGTCGGGACAAACTACAATGAGCAGTTCTTC
CASSVGTNYNEQFF
>TRBJ2-1|many|NA|TRBV29-1
TGCAGCGTTGGACAGGTAACGGGCGAGCAGTTCTTC
CSVGQVTGEQFF
>TRBJ2-3|many|TRBD2|TRBV5-1
TGCGCCAGCAGCTTGGCCGAGCGGGGAAGCACAGATACGCAGTATTTT
CASSLAERGSTDTQYF
>TRBJ2-5|few|TRBD2|TRBV20-1
TGCAGTGCTAGAGATCGAGAGCGGGAGTATTTGGAGACCCAGTACTTC
CSARDREREYLETQYF
>TRBJ1-4|NA|NA|TRBV11-2
TGTGCCAGCAGCCCTAGTGGGGGTTCTAATGAAAAACTGTTTTTT
CASSPSGGSNEKLFF
>TRBJ2-3|NA|NA|TRBV6-6
TGTGCCAGCTTGGTTGGCCCCACAGATACGCAGTATTTT
CASLVGPTDTQYF
>TRBJ2-3|few|NA|TRBV7-9
TGTGCCAGCAGCCAGCACCTCACAGATACGCAGTATTTT
CASSQHLTDTQYF
>TRBJ2-1|NA|NA|TRBV24-1
TGTGCCACCAGTGGGGAGTTCTCCTACAATGAGCAGTTCTTC
CATSGEFSYNEQFF
>TRBJ2-4|NA|NA|TRBV5-1
TGCGCCAGCAGCACCACGACAGACCTAGCCAAAAACATTCAGTACTTC
CASSTTTDLAKNIQYF
>TRBJ1-5|NA|NA|TRBV12-3/TRBV12-4
TGTGCCAGCAGTTCTGGGCAGGGGAGGACGCCCCAGCATTTT
CASSSGQGRTPQHF
>TRBJ2-5|NA|NA|TRBV3-1
TGTGCCAGCAGCCAGGACTTAATTGGGACCCAGTACTTC
CASSQDLIGTQYF
>TRBJ2-7|many|NA|TRBV21-1
TGTGCCAGCAGCAAATACCCGGACAGGGGTCACCTCCTCGGGGAGCAGTACTTC
CASSKYPDRGHLLGEQYF
>TRBJ1-6|NA|NA|TRBV6-5
TGTGCCAGCAGTTACAGGGGCTCAGGGGATTCACCCCTCCACTTT
CASSYRGSGDSPLHF
>TRBJ2-2|NA|TRBD1|TRBV20-1
TGCAGTGGAAAACAGGGGAACGCGAACACCGGGGAGCTGTTTTTT
CSGKQGNANTGELFF
>TRBJ2-3|many|NA|TRBV10-2
TGCGCCAGCAGATCTCGCGGATCCACAGATACGCAGTATTTT
CASRSRGSTDTQYF
>TRBJ1-6|NA|TRBD1|TRBV12-3/TRBV12-4
TGTGCCAGCAGTAACAGGGGCTCACCCCTCCACTTT
CASSNRGSPLHF
>TRBJ2-3|NA|NA|TRBV20-1
TGCAGTGCTAGAGAGGCTCGGGCCCCCACAGATACGCAGTATTTT
CSAREARAPTDTQYF